This T cell receptor beta chain was found in a study of post-analysis software for immune sequencing data. Whole-study context: Relapsing-remitting, secondary progressive and progressive-relapsing forms of multiple sclerosis all featured among disease courses. General observations from the study: With F measure, samples from one preparation batch clustered together strongly. When patients were compared with controls, about 5 TRBV segments were more frequent, TRBV5-6, TRBV5-1 and TRBV20-1 among them. When compared against controls, multiple sclerosis patients showed significantly lower normalized Chao1 diversity.

This clonotype was counted a few times. Its antigen remains unidentified. V was trimmed by 8 bases and J by 2 bases, leaving 14 bases between them. Germline lookup yields CDR1 SQVTM and CDR2 ANQGSEA. The CDR3 length is 13 residues. The TCR beta cDNA libraries contained unique molecular identifiers. When about 1 to 11 million T cells were used, they gave about 550,000 cDNA molecules. In TCRdb, the PCR reads were re-called with MiXCR into one record per CDR3 protein. The profile shows roughly 800,000 distinct CDR3 sequences, approximately 53% of them singletons. The receptor comes from a girl between 10 and 17 years old with multiple sclerosis. Sequencing used blood. The chain links TRBV29-1 to TRBJ2-3; D not resolved. DNA of the CDR3: TGCAGCACCGGCAAAGGGCACACAGATACGCAGTATTTT. Protein sequence: CSTGKGHTDTQYF.